The TCR beta chain under discussion was sequenced for a study of a mutant IDH1 vaccine in newly diagnosed glioma. Overall study context: Patients had received radiotherapy, temozolomide, or both previously, most receiving both.

This clone appeared once. As yet, its antigen is unknown. Study conclusions and caveats: The occurrence of vaccine-induced immune responses was seen in 93.3% of patients. Seemingly, pseudoprogression had no relation to changes in the top peripheral T cell clonotypes.

Here immunoSEQ multiplex PCR was the method, and the copy in TCRdb shows in-frame clones only, minus some. The sample gives some 70,000 clones, 84% of which show up once; roughly 12% is in the top ten. With V trimmed by 6 bases and J by 4 bases, 5 bases remained unmatched. This CDR3 is 14 amino acids long. CDR1 is KGHSH, CDR2 LQKENI, per germline. Time point meaning: week 35, safety follow-up. The content of each vaccine dose was 300 ug of mutant IDH1 20-mer peptide, and topical imiquimod accompanied it. In weeks 1, 3, 5, 7, 11, 15, 19 and 23, patients were vaccinated. The sequences come from PBMCs, collected from a glioma patient whose treatment included an IDH1 peptide vaccine. The receptor was isolated from a man younger than 35 with glioma. The V call is TRBV18, the J call TRBJ1-4; TRBD1 aligns across 7 bases. CDR3 bases: TGTGCCAGCTCTTGGGACAGCCTTAATGAAAAACTGTTTTTT. Amino acids: CASSWDSLNEKLFF.